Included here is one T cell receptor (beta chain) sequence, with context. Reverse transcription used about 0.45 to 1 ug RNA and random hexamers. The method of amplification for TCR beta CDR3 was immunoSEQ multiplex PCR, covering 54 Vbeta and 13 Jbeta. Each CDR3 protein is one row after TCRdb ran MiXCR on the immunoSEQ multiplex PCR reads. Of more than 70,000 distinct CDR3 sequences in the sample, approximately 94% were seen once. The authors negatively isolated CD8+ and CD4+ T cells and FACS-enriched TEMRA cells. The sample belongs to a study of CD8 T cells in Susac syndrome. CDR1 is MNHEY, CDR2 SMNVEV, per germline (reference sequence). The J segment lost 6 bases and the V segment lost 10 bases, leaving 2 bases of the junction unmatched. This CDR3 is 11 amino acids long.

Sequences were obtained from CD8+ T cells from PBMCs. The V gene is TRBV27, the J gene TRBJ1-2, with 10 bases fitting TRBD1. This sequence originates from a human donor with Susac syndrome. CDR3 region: CAIGTGDGYTF. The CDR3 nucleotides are TGTGCCATCGGGACAGGGGATGGCTACACCTTC.